This T cell receptor (beta chain) was sequenced during a study of identical twins. This CDR3 is built from 15 residues. Germline CDR1 and CDR2: LGHDT and YNNKEL (reference sequence). The germline V and J ends were trimmed by 2 bases and 0 bases, with 10 bases remaining between them. One entry per CDR3 protein results from TCRdb running MiXCR on the 5' RACE reads. The sample carries 350,000 to 500,000 distinct CDR3 sequences, approximately 18% recorded once. This rearrangement joins TRBV3-1 to TRBJ1-1, with a possible D match to TRBD1 (5 bases). This TCR was recovered from a man aged 50 to 60 in good health. Sequenced: naive T cells sorted from blood. The CDR3 loop reads CASSQFPGMNTEAFF. The CDR3 DNA sequence: TGTGCCAGCAGCCAATTTCCAGGGATGAACACTGAAGCTTTCTTT.